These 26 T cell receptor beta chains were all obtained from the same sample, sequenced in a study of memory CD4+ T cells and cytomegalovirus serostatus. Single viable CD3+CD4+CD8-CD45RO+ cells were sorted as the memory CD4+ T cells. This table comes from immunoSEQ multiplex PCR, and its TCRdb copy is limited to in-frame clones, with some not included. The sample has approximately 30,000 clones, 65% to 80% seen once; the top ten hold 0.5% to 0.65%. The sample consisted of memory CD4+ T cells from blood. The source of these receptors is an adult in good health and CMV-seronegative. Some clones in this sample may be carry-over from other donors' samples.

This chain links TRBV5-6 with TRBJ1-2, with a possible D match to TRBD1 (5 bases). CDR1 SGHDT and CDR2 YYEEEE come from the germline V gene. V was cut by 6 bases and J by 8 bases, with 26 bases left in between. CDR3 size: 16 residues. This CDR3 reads CASTPGAGLMVYGYTF. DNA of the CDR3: TGTGCCAGCACCCCCGGGGCAGGGTTAATGGTTTACGGCTACACCTTC.

The CDR3 nucleotides are TGCGCCAGCAGCTTGGTGGTGTCTAGCGGGGCCCCCAATGAGCAGTTCTTC. Its protein product is CASSLVVSSGAPNEQFF. This sequence joins TRBV5-1 and TRBJ2-1; 9 nucleotides agree with TRBD2. Germline V gene sequence: CDR1 SGHRS, CDR2 YFSETQ. The V gene end was trimmed by 0 bases and the J gene end by 6 bases; junction bases not matched to a gene: 10. The CDR3 is 17 amino acids.

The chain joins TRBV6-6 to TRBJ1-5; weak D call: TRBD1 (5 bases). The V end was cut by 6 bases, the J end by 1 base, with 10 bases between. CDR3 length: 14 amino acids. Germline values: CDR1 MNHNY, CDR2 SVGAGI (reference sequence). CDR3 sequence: CASRQDTSNQPQHF. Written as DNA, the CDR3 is TGTGCCAGCAGACAGGATACCAGCAATCAGCCCCAGCATTTT.

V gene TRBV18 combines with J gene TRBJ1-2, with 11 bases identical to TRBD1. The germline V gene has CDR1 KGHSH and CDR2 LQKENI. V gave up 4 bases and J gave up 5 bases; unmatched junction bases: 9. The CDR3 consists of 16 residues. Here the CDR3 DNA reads TGTGCCAGCTCACAAGGGACAGGGGGAAGGCGGTATGGCTACACCTTC. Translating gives CASSQGTGGRRYGYTF.

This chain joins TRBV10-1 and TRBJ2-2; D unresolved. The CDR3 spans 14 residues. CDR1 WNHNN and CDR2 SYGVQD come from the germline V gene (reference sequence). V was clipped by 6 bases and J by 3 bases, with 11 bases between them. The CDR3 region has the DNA TGCGCCAGCAGGCCGGACGTATACACCGGGGAGCTGTTTTTT. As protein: CASRPDVYTGELFF.

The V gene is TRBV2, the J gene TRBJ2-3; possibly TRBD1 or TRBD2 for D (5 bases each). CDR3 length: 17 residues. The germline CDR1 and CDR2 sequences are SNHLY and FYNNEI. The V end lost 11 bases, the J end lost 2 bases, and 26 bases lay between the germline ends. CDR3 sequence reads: CAGPWGPSRRNTDTQYF. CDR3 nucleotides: TGTGCCGGACCTTGGGGACCCTCAAGGCGAAACACAGATACGCAGTATTTT.

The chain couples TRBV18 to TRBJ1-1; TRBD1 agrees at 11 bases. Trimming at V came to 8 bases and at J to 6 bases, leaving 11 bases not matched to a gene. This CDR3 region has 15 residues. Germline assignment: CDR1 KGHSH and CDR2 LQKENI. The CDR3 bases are TGTGCCAGCACGGGACAGGGGGGGTTTGGTGCTGAAGCTTTCTTT. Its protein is CASTGQGGFGAEAFF.

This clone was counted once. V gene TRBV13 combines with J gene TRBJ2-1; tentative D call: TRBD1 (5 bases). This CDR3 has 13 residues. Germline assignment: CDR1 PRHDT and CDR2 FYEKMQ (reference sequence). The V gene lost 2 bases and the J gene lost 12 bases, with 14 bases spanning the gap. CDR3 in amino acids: CASSLFQGRAQFF. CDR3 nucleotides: TGTGCCAGCAGCTTATTTCAGGGCAGGGCGCAGTTCTTC.

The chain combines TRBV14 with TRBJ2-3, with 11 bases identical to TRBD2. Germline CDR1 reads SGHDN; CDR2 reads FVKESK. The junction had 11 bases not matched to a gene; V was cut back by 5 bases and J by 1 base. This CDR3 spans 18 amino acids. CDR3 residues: CASSNRLVAGGGTDTQYF. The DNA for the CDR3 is TGTGCCAGCAGCAACCGACTCGTAGCGGGGGGGGGCACAGATACGCAGTATTTT. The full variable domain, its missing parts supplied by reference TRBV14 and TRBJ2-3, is EAGVTQFPSHSVIEKGQTVTLRCDPISGHDNLYWYRRVMGKEIKFLLHFVKESKQDESGMPNNRFLAERTGGTYSTLKVQPAELEDSGVYFCASSNRLVAGGGTDTQYFGPGTRLTVL.

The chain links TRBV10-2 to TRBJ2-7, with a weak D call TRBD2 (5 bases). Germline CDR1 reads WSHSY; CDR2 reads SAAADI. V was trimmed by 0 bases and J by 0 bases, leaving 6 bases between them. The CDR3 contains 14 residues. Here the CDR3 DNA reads TGCGCCAGCAGTGAGTCTCTAGCCTCCTACGAGCAGTACTTC. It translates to CASSESLASYEQYF.

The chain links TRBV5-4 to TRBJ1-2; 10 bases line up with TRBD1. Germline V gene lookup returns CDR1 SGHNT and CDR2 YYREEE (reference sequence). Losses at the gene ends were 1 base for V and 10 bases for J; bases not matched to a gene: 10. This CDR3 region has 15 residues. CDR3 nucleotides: TGTGCCAGCAGCTTGCCCGGGACAGGGGCCGGACCCTACACCTTC. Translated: CASSLPGTGAGPYTF.

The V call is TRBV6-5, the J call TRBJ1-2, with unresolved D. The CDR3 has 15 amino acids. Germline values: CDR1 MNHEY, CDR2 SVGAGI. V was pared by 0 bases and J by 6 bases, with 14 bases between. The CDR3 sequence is CASSYSLTPSDGYTF. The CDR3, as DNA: TGTGCCAGCAGTTACTCGCTTACTCCCAGTGATGGCTACACCTTC.

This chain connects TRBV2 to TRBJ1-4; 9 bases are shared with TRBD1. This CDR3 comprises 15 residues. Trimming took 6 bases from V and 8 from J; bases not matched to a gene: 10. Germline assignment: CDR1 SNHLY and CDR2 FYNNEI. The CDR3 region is CASRDRGFQNEKLFF. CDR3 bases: TGTGCCAGCAGGGACAGGGGCTTTCAAAACGAAAAACTGTTTTTT. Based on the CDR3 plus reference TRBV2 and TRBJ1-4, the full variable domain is EPEVTQTPSHQVTQMGQEVILRCVPISNHLYFYWYRQILGQKVEFLVSFYNNEISEKSEIFDDQFSVERPDGSNFTLKIRSTKLEDSAMYFCASRDRGFQNEKLFFGSGTQLSVL.

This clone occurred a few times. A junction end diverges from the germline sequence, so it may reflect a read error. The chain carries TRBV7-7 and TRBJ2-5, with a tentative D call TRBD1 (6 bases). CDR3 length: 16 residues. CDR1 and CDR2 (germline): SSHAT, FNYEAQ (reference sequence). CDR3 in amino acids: CASSLGRQVSGETQYF. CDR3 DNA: TGTGCTAGCAGCTTAGGGCGACAGGTGTCCGGAGAGACCCAGTACTTC.

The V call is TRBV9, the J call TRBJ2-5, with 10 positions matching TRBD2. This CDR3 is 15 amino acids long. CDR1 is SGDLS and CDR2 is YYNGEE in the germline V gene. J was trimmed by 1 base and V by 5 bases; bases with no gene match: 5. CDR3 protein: CASSRSGGPQETQYF. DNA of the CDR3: TGTGCCAGCAGTCGTAGCGGGGGGCCCCAAGAGACCCAGTACTTC. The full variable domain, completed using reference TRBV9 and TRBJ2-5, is DSGVTQTPKHLITATGQRVTLRCSPRSGDLSVYWYQQSLDQGLQFLIQYYNGEERAKGNILERFSAQQFPDLHSELNLSSLELGDSALYFCASSRSGGPQETQYFGPGTRLLVL.

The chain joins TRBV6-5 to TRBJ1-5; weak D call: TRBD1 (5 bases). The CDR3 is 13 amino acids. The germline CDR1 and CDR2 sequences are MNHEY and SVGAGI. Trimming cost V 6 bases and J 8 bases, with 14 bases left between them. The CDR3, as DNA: TGTGCCAGCAGCTCAGGGCATTCGGAGCCCCAGCATTTT. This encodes CASSSGHSEPQHF.

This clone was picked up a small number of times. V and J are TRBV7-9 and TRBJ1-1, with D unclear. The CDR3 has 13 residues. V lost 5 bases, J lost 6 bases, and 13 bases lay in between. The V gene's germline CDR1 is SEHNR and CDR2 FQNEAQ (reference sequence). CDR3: CASSEVAVAEAFF. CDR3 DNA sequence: TGTGCCAGCAGCGAGGTAGCGGTGGCTGAAGCTTTCTTT.

The CDR3 DNA follows: TGCGCCAGCAGCTTGGCCGGCGGGGTCAACTACGAGCAGTACTTC. Residues: CASSLAGGVNYEQYF. The chain uses TRBV5-1 and TRBJ2-7; D is perhaps TRBD2 (6 bases). Trimming shortened V by 0 bases and J by 3 bases, and 13 bases separated the two germline ends. Germline values: CDR1 SGHRS, CDR2 YFSETQ. This CDR3 contains 15 residues.

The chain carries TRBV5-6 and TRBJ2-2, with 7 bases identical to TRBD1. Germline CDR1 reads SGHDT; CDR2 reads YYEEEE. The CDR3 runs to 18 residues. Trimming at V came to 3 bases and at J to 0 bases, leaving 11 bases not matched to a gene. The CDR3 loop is CASSSARDRFANTGELFF. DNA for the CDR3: TGTGCCAGCAGCTCAGCCCGGGACAGATTCGCGAACACCGGGGAGCTGTTTTTT.

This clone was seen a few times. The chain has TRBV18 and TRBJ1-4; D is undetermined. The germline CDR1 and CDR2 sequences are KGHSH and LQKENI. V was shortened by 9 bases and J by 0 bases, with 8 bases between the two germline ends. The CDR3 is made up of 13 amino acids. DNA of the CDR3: TGTGCCAGTCGATATACAACTAATGAAAAACTGTTTTTT. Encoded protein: CASRYTTNEKLFF.

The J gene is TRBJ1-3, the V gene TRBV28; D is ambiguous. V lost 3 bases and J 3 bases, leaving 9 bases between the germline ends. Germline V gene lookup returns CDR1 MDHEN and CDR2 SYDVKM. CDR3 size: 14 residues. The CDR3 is CASSFTGYGNTIYF. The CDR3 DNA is TGTGCCAGCAGTTTCACCGGTTATGGAAACACCATATATTTT.

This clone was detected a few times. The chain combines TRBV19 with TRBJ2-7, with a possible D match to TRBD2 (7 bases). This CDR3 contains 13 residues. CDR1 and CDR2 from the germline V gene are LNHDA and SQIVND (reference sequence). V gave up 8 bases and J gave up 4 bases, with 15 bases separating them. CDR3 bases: TGTGCCAGTGGGGGGGGCCTCGGGTACGAGCAGTACTTC. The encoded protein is CASGGGLGYEQYF.

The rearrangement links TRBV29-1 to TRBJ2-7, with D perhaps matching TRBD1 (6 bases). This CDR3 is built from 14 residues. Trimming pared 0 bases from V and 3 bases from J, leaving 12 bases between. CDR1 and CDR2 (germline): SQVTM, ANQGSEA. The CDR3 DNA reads TGCAGCGTTGAAGATGGGGGCCACCTCTACGAGCAGTACTTC. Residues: CSVEDGGHLYEQYF.

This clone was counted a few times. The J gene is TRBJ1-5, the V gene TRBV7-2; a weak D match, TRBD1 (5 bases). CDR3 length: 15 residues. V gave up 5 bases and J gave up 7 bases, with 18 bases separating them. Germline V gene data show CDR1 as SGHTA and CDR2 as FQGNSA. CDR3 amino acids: CASSPQGTSGQPQHF. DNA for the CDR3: TGTGCCAGCAGCCCACAAGGGACTTCCGGGCAGCCCCAGCATTTT.

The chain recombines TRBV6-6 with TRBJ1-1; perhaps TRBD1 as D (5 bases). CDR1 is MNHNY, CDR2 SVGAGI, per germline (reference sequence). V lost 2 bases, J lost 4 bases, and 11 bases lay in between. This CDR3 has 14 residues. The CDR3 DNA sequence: TGTGCCAGCAGTTACGCGGCAGGGCTCACTGAAGCTTTCTTT. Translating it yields CASSYAAGLTEAFF.

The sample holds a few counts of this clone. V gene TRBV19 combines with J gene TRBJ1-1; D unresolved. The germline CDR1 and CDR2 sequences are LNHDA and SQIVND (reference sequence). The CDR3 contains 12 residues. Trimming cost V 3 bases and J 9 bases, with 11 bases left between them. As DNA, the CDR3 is TGTGCCAGTAGTATGTTTACGACGCAAGCTTTCTTT. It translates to CASSMFTTQAFF. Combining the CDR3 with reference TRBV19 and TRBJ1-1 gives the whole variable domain DGGITQSPKYLFRKEGQNVTLSCEQNLNHDAMYWYRQDPGQGLRLIYYSQIVNDFQKGDIAEGYSVSREKKESFPLTVTSAQKNPTAFYLCASSMFTTQAFFGQGTRLTVV.